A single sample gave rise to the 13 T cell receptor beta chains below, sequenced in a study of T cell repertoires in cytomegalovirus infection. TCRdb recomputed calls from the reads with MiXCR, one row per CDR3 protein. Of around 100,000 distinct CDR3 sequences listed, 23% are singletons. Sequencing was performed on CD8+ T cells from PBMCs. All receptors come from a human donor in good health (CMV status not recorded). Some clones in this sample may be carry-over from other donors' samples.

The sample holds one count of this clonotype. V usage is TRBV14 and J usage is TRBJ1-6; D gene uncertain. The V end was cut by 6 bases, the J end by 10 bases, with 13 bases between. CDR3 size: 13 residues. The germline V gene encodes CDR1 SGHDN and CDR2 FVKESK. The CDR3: CASSLLNQSPLHF. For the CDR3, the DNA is TGTGCCAGCAGTCTACTAAACCAATCACCCCTCCACTTT.

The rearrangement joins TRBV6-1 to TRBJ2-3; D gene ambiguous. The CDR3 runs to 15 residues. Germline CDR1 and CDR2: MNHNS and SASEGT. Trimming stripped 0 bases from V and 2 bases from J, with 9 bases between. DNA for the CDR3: TGTGCCAGCAGTGAAGCGGGTCGCTTCACAGATACGCAGTATTTT. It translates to CASSEAGRFTDTQYF.

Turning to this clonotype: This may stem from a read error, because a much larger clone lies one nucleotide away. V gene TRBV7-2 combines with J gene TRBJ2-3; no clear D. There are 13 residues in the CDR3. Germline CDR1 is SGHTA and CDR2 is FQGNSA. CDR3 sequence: CASSLDPPDTQNF. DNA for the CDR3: TGTGCCAGCAGCTTAGACCCCCCAGATACGCAGAATTTT.

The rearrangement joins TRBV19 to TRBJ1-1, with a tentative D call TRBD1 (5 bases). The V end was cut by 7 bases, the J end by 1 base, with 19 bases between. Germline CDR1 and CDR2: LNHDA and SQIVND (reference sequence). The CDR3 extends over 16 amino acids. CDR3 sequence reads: CASKGGRHGANTEAFF. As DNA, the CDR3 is TGTGCCAGTAAGGGCGGCAGGCATGGGGCGAACACTGAAGCTTTCTTT.

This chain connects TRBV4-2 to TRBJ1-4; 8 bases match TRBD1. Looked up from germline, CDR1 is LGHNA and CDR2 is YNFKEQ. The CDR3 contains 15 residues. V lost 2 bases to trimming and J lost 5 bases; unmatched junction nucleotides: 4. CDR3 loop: CASSQPGQDNEKLFF. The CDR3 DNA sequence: TGTGCCAGCAGCCAACCGGGACAGGACAATGAAAAACTGTTTTTT.

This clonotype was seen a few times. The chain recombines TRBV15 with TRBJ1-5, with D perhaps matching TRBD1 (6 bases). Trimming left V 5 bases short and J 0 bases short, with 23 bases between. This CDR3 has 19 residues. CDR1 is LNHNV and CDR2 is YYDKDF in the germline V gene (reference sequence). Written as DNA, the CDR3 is TGTGCCACCAGCTCCCGCCCGCCCCTACAGGGATATAGCAATCAGCCCCAGCATTTT. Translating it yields CATSSRPPLQGYSNQPQHF.

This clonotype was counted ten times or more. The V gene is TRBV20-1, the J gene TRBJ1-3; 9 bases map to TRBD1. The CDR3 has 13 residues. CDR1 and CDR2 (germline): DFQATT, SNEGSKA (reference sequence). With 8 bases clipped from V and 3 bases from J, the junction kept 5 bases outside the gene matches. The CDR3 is CSTRDRVGNTIYF. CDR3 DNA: TGCAGTACCCGGGACAGGGTTGGAAACACCATATATTTT.

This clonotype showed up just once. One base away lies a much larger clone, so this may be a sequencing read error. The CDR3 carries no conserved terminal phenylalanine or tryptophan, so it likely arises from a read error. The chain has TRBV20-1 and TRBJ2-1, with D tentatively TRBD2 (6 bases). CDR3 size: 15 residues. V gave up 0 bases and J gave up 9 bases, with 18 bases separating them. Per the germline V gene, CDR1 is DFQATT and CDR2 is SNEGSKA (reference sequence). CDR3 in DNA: TGCAGTGCTAGAGAATTGGGGGTGTTCGGGAGTGAGCAGTTCTCC. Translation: CSARELGVFGSEQFS.

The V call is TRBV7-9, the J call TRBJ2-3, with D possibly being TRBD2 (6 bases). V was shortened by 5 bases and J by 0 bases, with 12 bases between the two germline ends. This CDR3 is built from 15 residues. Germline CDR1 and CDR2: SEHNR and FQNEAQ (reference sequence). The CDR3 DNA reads TGTGCCAGCAGCAATCTTGGGGGGAGCACAGATACGCAGTATTTT. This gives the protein CASSNLGGSTDTQYF.

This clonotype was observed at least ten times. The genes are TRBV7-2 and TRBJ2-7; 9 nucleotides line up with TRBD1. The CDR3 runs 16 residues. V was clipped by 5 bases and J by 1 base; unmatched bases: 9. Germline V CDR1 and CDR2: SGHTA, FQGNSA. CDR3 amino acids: CASSQGQGYSSYEQYF. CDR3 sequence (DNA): TGTGCCAGCAGCCAGGGACAGGGTTATTCGTCCTACGAGCAGTACTTC. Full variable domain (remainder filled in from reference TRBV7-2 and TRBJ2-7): GAGVSQSPSNKVTEKGKDVELRCDPISGHTALYWYRQSLGQGLEFLIYFQGNSAPDKSGLPSDRFSAERTGGSVSTLTIQRTQQEDSAVYLCASSQGQGYSSYEQYFGPGTRLTVT.

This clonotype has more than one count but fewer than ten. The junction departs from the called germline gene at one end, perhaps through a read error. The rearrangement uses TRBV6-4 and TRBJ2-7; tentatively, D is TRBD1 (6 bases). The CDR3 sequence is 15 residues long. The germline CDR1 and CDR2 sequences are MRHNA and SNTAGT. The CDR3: CASSTPGQISYEQCF. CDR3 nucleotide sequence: TGTGCCAGCAGTACTCCCGGACAGATCTCCTACGAGCAGTGCTTC.

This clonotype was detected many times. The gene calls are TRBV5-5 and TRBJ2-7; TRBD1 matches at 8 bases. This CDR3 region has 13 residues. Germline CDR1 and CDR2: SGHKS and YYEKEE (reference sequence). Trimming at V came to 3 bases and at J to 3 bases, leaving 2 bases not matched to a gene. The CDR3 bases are TGTGCCAGCAGCTCGACAGGGGTCTACGAGCAGTACTTC. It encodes CASSSTGVYEQYF. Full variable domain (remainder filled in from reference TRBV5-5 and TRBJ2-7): DAGVTQSPTHLIKTRGQQVTLRCSPISGHKSVSWYQQVLGQGPQFIFQYYEKEERGRGNFPDRFSARQFPNYSSELNVNALLLGDSALYLCASSSTGVYEQYFGPGTRLTVT.

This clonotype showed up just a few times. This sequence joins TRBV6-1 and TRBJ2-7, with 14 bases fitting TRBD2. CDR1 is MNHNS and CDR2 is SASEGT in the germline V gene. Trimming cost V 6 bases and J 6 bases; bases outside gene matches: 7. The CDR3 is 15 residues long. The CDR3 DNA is TGTGCCAGCAGACCCGGGACTAGCGGGAGATCCGAGCAGTACTTC. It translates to CASRPGTSGRSEQYF.